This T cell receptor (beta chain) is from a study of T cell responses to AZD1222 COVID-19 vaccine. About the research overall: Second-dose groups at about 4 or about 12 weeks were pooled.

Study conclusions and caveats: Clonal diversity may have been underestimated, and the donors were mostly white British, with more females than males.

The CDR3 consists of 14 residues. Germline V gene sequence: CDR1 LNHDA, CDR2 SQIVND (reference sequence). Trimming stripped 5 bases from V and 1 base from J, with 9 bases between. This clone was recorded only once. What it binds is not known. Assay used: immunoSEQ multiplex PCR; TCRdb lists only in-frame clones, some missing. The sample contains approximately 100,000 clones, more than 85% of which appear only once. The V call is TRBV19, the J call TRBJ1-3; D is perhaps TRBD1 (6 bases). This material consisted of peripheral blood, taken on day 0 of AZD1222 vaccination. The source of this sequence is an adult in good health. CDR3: CASSATGSGNTIYF. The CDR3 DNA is TGTGCCAGTAGTGCCACAGGGTCTGGAAACACCATATATTTT. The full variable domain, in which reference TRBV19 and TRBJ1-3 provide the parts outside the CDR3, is DGGITQSPKYLFRKEGQNVTLSCEQNLNHDAMYWYRQDPGQGLRLIYYSQIVNDFQKGDIAEGYSVSREKKESFPLTVTSAQKNPTAFYLCASSATGSGNTIYFGEGSWLTVV.